The 24 T cell receptor beta chains below were found in one sample sequenced in a study of blood T cell repertoires in COVID-19. Only in-frame clones appear in the TCRdb table, and some are missing; sequencing was by immunoSEQ multiplex PCR. The table lists 150,000 or so clones, 85% to 90% of them singletons. The sample consisted of PBMCs or T cells enriched from blood (not recorded which). The receptor source for this set is a woman under 40 with acute COVID-19.

This clone has just a few counts. The V and J genes are TRBV11-3 and TRBJ2-1, with 7 positions matching TRBD2. The germline V gene encodes CDR1 SGHNT and CDR2 YENEEA. The J segment lost 0 bases and the V segment lost 1 base, leaving 0 bases of the junction unmatched. This CDR3 has 15 amino acids. In nucleotides, the CDR3 is TGTGCCAGCAGCTTAGGCGGGAGCTCCTACAATGAGCAGTTCTTC. It specifies CASSLGGSSYNEQFF.

The chain recombines TRBV28 with TRBJ2-4; 7 positions agree with TRBD1. The ends lost 6 bases at V and 1 base at J; junction bases unmatched: 15. The CDR3 spans 18 residues. CDR1 MDHEN and CDR2 SYDVKM come from the germline V gene. The CDR3 coding sequence is TGTGCCAGCAGGTACCGGGACAGAGTGGGCTCCGCCAAAAACATTCAGTACTTC. Amino acids: CASRYRDRVGSAKNIQYF.

CDR3 DNA: TGCGCCAGCAGCCAAGAACCAGGGGCGGGTCAGCCCCAGCATTTT. Its translation is CASSQEPGAGQPQHF. The chain recombines TRBV4-1 with TRBJ1-5; a possible D gene is TRBD1 (6 bases). V was shortened by 0 bases and J by 6 bases, with 12 bases between the two germline ends. This CDR3 has 15 amino acids. Germline V lookup: CDR1 MGHRA, CDR2 YSYEKL.

The chain links TRBV19 to TRBJ1-5; possible D gene TRBD1, 5 bases. The V end lost 0 bases, the J end lost 3 bases, and 9 bases lay between the germline ends. The germline CDR1 and CDR2 sequences are LNHDA and SQIVND (reference sequence). The CDR3 is 15 residues long. CDR3 sequence reads: CASSIDQGNNQPQHF. The CDR3 region has the DNA TGTGCCAGTAGTATAGATCAGGGAAACAATCAGCCCCAGCATTTT.

The chain carries TRBV6-4 and TRBJ2-7, with 16 bases lining up with TRBD2. Germline loops: CDR1 MRHNA, CDR2 SNTAGT. V lost 8 bases to trimming and J lost 2 bases; unmatched junction nucleotides: 12. This CDR3 has 18 amino acids. CDR3 sequence reads: CASRVLGLAGGPTYEQYF. The DNA for the CDR3 is TGTGCCAGCCGAGTACTGGGACTAGCGGGAGGGCCGACCTACGAGCAGTACTTC.

The V gene is TRBV28, the J gene TRBJ1-2; TRBD1 might be the D (5 bases). V was pared by 7 bases and J by 1 base, with 19 bases between. Germline loops: CDR1 MDHEN, CDR2 SYDVKM. The CDR3 has 16 residues. The CDR3 region is CASTPNRRGGNYGYTF. For the CDR3, the DNA is TGTGCCAGCACCCCCAACCGCCGCGGGGGTAACTATGGCTACACCTTC.

This chain links TRBV11-1 with TRBJ1-1; 9 bases fit TRBD1. Unmatched junction bases numbered 8, after V lost 3 bases and J lost 9 bases. The CDR3 contains 14 residues. Germline CDR1 SGHAT, CDR2 FQDESV (reference sequence). CDR3 region: CASSFQQGALKAFF. DNA of the CDR3: TGTGCCAGCAGCTTTCAACAGGGGGCATTAAAAGCTTTCTTT.

Remarks on this clone: Different DNA sequences within this sample yield the same CDR3. The chain is built from TRBV7-2 and TRBJ1-1, with D uncertain. Germline V lookup: CDR1 SGHTA, CDR2 FQGNSA. The CDR3 loop spans 15 amino acids. The germline V and J ends were trimmed by 1 base and 2 bases, with 11 bases remaining between them. DNA of the CDR3: TGTGCCAGCAGCTTAGGCGGGCTTACCAACACTGAAGCTTTCTTT. It codes for CASSLGGLTNTEAFF.

J is TRBJ2-3 and V is TRBV2; 15 bases agree with TRBD2. CDR1 and CDR2 (germline): SNHLY, FYNNEI. There are 14 residues in the CDR3. After removal of 8 bases from V and 3 bases from J, the junction contained 0 bases not matched to a gene. As DNA, the CDR3 is TGTGCCAGCGGACTAGCGGGAGGGACAGATACGCAGTATTTT. Protein: CASGLAGGTDTQYF.

The gene calls are TRBV28 and TRBJ2-3; 8 nucleotides agree with TRBD2. Germline V gene lookup returns CDR1 MDHEN and CDR2 SYDVKM. This CDR3 has 14 residues. J lost 4 bases, V lost 4 bases, and 4 bases had no gene match. The CDR3 sequence is CASSWTSSADTQYF. The CDR3 DNA reads as TGTGCCAGCAGTTGGACTAGCTCGGCAGATACGCAGTATTTT.

This chain's CDR3 is CASSQGPAGDSYEQFF. The CDR3 coding sequence is TGCGCCAGCAGCCAAGGTCCGGCGGGAGATAGCTATGAGCAGTTCTTC. The J gene is TRBJ2-1, the V gene TRBV4-1, with TRBD2 identical over 7 bases. The CDR3 sequence is 16 residues long. The V gene end was trimmed by 1 base and the J gene end by 8 bases; junction bases not matched to a gene: 11. Germline CDR1 MGHRA, CDR2 YSYEKL.

V and J are TRBV5-4 and TRBJ2-5, with 10 bases aligning to TRBD1. Per the germline V gene, CDR1 is SGHNT and CDR2 is YYREEE (reference sequence). The J segment lost 1 base and the V segment lost 4 bases, leaving 7 bases of the junction unmatched. This CDR3 has 16 amino acids. The CDR3 is CASSGDRGPVQETQYF. In nucleotides, the CDR3 is TGTGCCAGCAGCGGCGACAGGGGGCCCGTCCAAGAGACCCAGTACTTC.

V gene TRBV6-5 combines with J gene TRBJ2-3, with 9 bases aligning to TRBD1. CDR1 is MNHEY and CDR2 is SVGAGI in the germline V gene. This CDR3 spans 14 amino acids. The trim removed 6 bases at V and 4 bases at J, leaving 5 bases unmatched. The CDR3 nucleotides read TGTGCCAGCAGGGGGACAGGGTACTCAGATACGCAGTATTTT. Translated: CASRGTGYSDTQYF.

The rearrangement uses TRBV28 and TRBJ2-6; 7 bases map to TRBD1. This CDR3 is built from 16 residues. The ends lost 8 bases at V and 0 bases at J; junction bases unmatched: 7. CDR1 and CDR2 (germline): MDHEN, SYDVKM. The CDR3 spells CASGDRPLSGANVLTF. The DNA of the CDR3 is TGTGCCAGCGGGGACAGACCCCTCTCTGGGGCCAACGTCCTGACTTTC.

The gene calls are TRBV12-3 or TRBV12-4 and TRBJ1-2; maybe TRBD1 (5 bases). The V end was cut by 7 bases, the J end by 4 bases, with 10 bases between. The CDR3 covers 12 residues. CDR3: CASNGASYGYTF. The CDR3 nucleotides read TGTGCCAGCAATGGGGCCTCCTATGGCTACACCTTC.

The chain joins TRBV9 to TRBJ1-4; 7 bases fit TRBD1. The CDR3 contains 14 residues. V shed 4 bases and J 8 bases; nucleotides not matched to a gene: 8. The V gene's germline CDR1 is SGDLS and CDR2 YYNGEE. CDR3: CASSSTGVEEKLFF. DNA of the CDR3: TGTGCCAGCAGCTCAACAGGGGTGGAAGAAAAACTGTTTTTT.

The V gene is TRBV5-6, the J gene TRBJ2-1; 7 positions match TRBD2. Trimming removed 4 bases from V and 3 bases from J; junction bases left unmatched: 7. The V gene's germline CDR1 is SGHDT and CDR2 YYEEEE. This CDR3 is 15 amino acids long. The CDR3 bases are TGTGCCAGCAGCCCTGCGGGGGAGGGCTACAATGAGCAGTTCTTC. The encoded protein is CASSPAGEGYNEQFF.

The rearrangement links TRBV9 to TRBJ2-5; 7 nucleotides agree with TRBD1. From germline, CDR1 is SGDLS and CDR2 YYNGEE. The CDR3 covers 13 residues. Germline trimming cut 4 bases from V and 2 bases from J; bases unmatched to any gene: 2. For the CDR3, the DNA is TGTGCCAGCAGCCTGGACAGGCAAGAGACCCAGTACTTC. Its protein product is CASSLDRQETQYF.

J is TRBJ1-1 and V is TRBV15; no definite D call. Trimming stripped 0 bases from V and 0 bases from J, with 5 bases between. From germline, CDR1 is LNHNV and CDR2 YYDKDF (reference sequence). CDR3 length: 14 amino acids. This CDR3 is CATSRDLVNTEAFF. In nucleotides, the CDR3 is TGTGCCACCAGCAGAGATCTCGTGAACACTGAAGCTTTCTTT.

The V and J genes are TRBV28 and TRBJ2-7; D possibly corresponds to TRBD2 (5 bases). V lost 1 base and J lost 2, with 9 bases in between. The CDR3 has 14 residues. The germline gives CDR1 MDHEN, CDR2 SYDVKM. DNA for the CDR3: TGTGCCAGCAGTTTATCGGAGGTAACCTACGAGCAGTACTTC. Its protein product is CASSLSEVTYEQYF. Combining the CDR3 with reference TRBV28 and TRBJ2-7 gives the whole variable domain DVKVTQSSRYLVKRTGEKVFLECVQDMDHENMFWYRQDPGLGLRLIYFSYDVKMKEKGDIPEGYSVSREKKERFSLILESASTNQTSMYLCASSLSEVTYEQYFGPGTRLTVT.

This chain joins TRBV10-2 and TRBJ1-4, with D perhaps TRBD1 (6 bases). CDR3 length: 13 residues. The germline V gene encodes CDR1 WSHSY and CDR2 SAAADI. V gave up 4 bases and J gave up 8 bases, with 11 bases separating them. The CDR3 sequence: CASSGGHGEKLFF. In nucleotides, the CDR3 is TGCGCCAGCAGTGGGGGGCACGGAGAAAAACTGTTTTTT.

V is TRBV15 and J is TRBJ2-3; weak D call: TRBD2 (5 bases). This CDR3 is 19 amino acids long. Between the trimmed V and J ends, which lost 3 bases and 2 bases, there was a span of 24 bases. Germline V gene data show CDR1 as LNHNV and CDR2 as YYDKDF (reference sequence). CDR3 region: CATSRAARSSRATTDTQYF. For the CDR3, the DNA is TGTGCCACCAGCAGGGCCGCAAGGTCCTCGAGGGCCACCACAGATACGCAGTATTTT.

V is TRBV28 and J is TRBJ2-7, with 8 bases identical to TRBD1. Trimming removed 7 bases from V and 0 bases from J; junction bases left unmatched: 8. Per germline, CDR1 MDHEN and CDR2 SYDVKM. The CDR3 contains 15 residues. CDR3 region: CASTPRDRSSYEQYF. Here the CDR3 DNA reads TGTGCCAGCACCCCAAGGGACAGGTCCTCCTACGAGCAGTACTTC.

V is TRBV20-1 and J is TRBJ2-5; perhaps TRBD1 as D (5 bases). The CDR3 is 14 residues long. In germline, CDR1 is DFQATT, CDR2 SNEGSKA (reference sequence). Trimming took off 3 bases at V and 6 bases at J, with 17 bases between the two ends. The CDR3 DNA sequence: TGCAGTGCTAGTGATCTAGTCAGGGTGCAGACCCAGTACTTC. This translates into CSASDLVRVQTQYF.